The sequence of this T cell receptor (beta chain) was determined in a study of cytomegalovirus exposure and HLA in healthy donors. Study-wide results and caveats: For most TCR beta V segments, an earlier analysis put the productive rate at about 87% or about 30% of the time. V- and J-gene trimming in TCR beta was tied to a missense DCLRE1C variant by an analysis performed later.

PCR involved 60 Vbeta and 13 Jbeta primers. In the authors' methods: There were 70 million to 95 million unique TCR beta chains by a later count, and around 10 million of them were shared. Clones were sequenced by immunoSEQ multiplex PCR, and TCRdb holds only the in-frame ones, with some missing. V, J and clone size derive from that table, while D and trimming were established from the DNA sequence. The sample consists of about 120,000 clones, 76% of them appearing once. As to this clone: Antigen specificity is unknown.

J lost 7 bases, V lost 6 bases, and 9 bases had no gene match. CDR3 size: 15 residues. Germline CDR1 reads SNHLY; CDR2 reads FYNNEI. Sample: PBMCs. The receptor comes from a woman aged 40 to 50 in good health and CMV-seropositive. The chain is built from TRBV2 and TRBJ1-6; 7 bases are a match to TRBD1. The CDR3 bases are TGTGCCAGCAGGGTACGGGACAGTGGGAATTCACCCCTCCACTTT. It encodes CASRVRDSGNSPLHF.